A single sample is the source of the 21 T cell receptor beta chains below, sequenced in a study of T cells in Graves' hyperthyroidism and ophthalmopathy. Researchers took RNA transcripts and amplified the TCR beta CDR3 regions from them. The TCR CDR3 was amplified in a first-round RT-PCR using the HTBI primer set. From the multiplex PCR reads, TCRdb called clonotypes with MiXCR, one entry per CDR3 protein. In the table there are around 340,000 distinct CDR3 sequences, roughly 20% of which are singletons. Sequenced input: blood. The receptor set was obtained from a middle-aged woman with Graves' ophthalmopathy.

A word on this clonotype: This may be a read error, as it is one base from a much larger clone. This rearrangement joins TRBV11-2 to TRBJ1-2; 9 bases align to TRBD1. CDR1 SGHAT and CDR2 FQNNGV come from the germline V gene. This CDR3 is built from 14 residues. The CDR3 nucleotides are TGTGCCAGCAGCCAAACAGGGGGCATCTATGGCTACGCCTTC. Translating gives CASSQTGGIYGYAF.

Ten or more counts support this clonotype. The chain couples TRBV7-9 to TRBJ2-2; 7 bases are a match to TRBD1. CDR1 is SEHNR and CDR2 is FQNEAQ in the germline V gene (reference sequence). After removal of 4 bases from V and 0 bases from J, the junction contained 5 bases not matched to a gene. The CDR3 is 16 amino acids. CDR3 DNA: TGTGCCAGCAGCTCAGTTGGGACAGCGAACACCGGGGAGCTGTTTTTT. Its protein product is CASSSVGTANTGELFF.

This clonotype was counted at least ten times. The V gene is TRBV7-2, the J gene TRBJ2-5, with TRBD2 matching 8 bases. V shed 2 bases, J shed 4 bases, and the junction held 9 bases outside the gene matches. Germline V gene lookup returns CDR1 SGHTA and CDR2 FQGNSA. The CDR3 extends over 16 amino acids. In nucleotides, the CDR3 is TGTGCCAGCAGCTTAAATTCGGGCCTAGCGGGAGAGACCCAGTACTTC. Its protein product is CASSLNSGLAGETQYF. The complete variable domain, with remaining parts taken from reference TRBV7-2 and TRBJ2-5, reads GAGVSQSPSNKVTEKGKDVELRCDPISGHTALYWYRQSLGQGLEFLIYFQGNSAPDKSGLPSDRFSAERTGGSVSTLTIQRTQQEDSAVYLCASSLNSGLAGETQYFGPGTRLLVL.

This clonotype was found many times. The CDR3 here is CASTGTSATTGETQYF. The CDR3 DNA reads as TGTGCCAGCACCGGGACTAGCGCCACAACCGGGGAGACCCAGTACTTC. This chain joins TRBV6-1 and TRBJ2-5, with 10 bases fitting TRBD2. The CDR3 runs 16 residues. V was pared by 7 bases and J by 5 bases, with 13 bases of the junction left unmatched. Germline V gene lookup returns CDR1 MNHNS and CDR2 SASEGT.

J is TRBJ2-2 and V is TRBV10-3, with D possibly matching TRBD2 (6 bases). The CDR3 covers 15 residues. V lost 10 bases and J 2 bases, leaving 17 bases between the germline ends. Germline V gene data show CDR1 as ENHRY and CDR2 as SYGVKD. The CDR3 sequence is CATSLGLFNTGELFF. The CDR3 nucleotides are TGTGCCACCTCCTTGGGACTTTTTAACACCGGGGAGCTGTTTTTT.

The sample holds many counts of this clonotype. The rearrangement uses TRBV10-2 and TRBJ2-7, with D perhaps assigned TRBD1 or TRBD2 (5 bases each). V dropped 10 bases and J dropped 3 bases, with 13 bases sitting between them. The CDR3 is made up of 12 amino acids. Germline V gene data show CDR1 as WSHSY and CDR2 as SAAADI. The CDR3 here is CATRDGGYEQYF. The CDR3 DNA sequence: TGCGCCACCCGGGACGGAGGCTACGAGCAGTACTTC.

Many counts were recorded for this clonotype. The DNA of the CDR3 is TGCGCCAGCAGCCCCCGGGACAGGTCGGGCGAGCAGTACTTC. It codes for CASSPRDRSGEQYF. The genes are TRBV5-1 and TRBJ2-7, with 8 positions matching TRBD1. This CDR3 is 14 amino acids long. With V trimmed by 4 bases and J by 6 bases, 9 bases remained unmatched. Germline values: CDR1 SGHRS, CDR2 YFSETQ.

The sample holds many counts of this clonotype. This chain joins TRBV18 and TRBJ1-2; TRBD1 matches 7 bases. V was pared by 2 bases and J by 5 bases, with 5 bases of the junction left unmatched. The germline CDR1 and CDR2 sequences are KGHSH and LQKENI. CDR3 length equals 14 residues. As DNA, the CDR3 is TGTGCCAGCTCACCAGACAGGGAGTATTATGGCTACACCTTC. Amino acid sequence: CASSPDREYYGYTF.

This clonotype was seen repeatedly, ten times or more. This chain links TRBV11-2 with TRBJ1-1; D unresolved. The CDR3 runs 13 residues. Trimming took off 5 bases at V and 3 bases at J, with 10 bases between the two ends. CDR1 and CDR2 (germline): SGHAT, FQNNGV. The CDR3 nucleotides read TGTGCCAGCAGCGCGTTTGTGGACACTGAAGCTTTCTTT. Translated: CASSAFVDTEAFF.

This clonotype was seen ten or more times. This chain uses TRBV7-2 with TRBJ2-7; D unresolved. V was trimmed by 5 bases and J by 4 bases, leaving 12 bases between them. In germline, CDR1 is SGHTA, CDR2 FQGNSA. This CDR3 comprises 13 residues. The CDR3 DNA follows: TGTGCCAGCAGCGCTAGTATTGCGTACGAGCAGTACTTC. It codes for CASSASIAYEQYF.

This clonotype came up many times. The rearrangement uses TRBV12-3 or TRBV12-4 and TRBJ1-1; D uncertain. The ends were cut back, 2 bases at V and 1 base at J, with 2 bases in the middle. There are 12 residues in the CDR3. CDR3 sequence reads: CASSLWNTEAFF. The CDR3 region has the DNA TGTGCCAGCAGTTTATGGAACACTGAAGCTTTCTTT.

This clonotype was seen many times. The CDR3 DNA reads as TGTGCCAGCAGTTATATCAGGGCCTCCTACGAGCAGTACTTC. The encoded protein is CASSYIRASYEQYF. This chain joins TRBV28 and TRBJ2-7, with D possibly TRBD1 on 5 matching bases. Germline V gene sequence: CDR1 MDHEN, CDR2 SYDVKM. The V end lost 4 bases, the J end lost 0 bases, and 10 bases lay between the germline ends. CDR3 length equals 14 residues.

This clonotype was found many times. V usage is TRBV4-1 and J usage is TRBJ1-1; TRBD1 aligns across 7 bases. Germline V gene lookup returns CDR1 MGHRA and CDR2 YSYEKL. The V and J ends lost 5 bases and 1 base, in that order; junction bases with no gene match: 10. This CDR3 spans 16 amino acids. The CDR3 here is CASSNPGQKKNTEAFF. The CDR3 DNA follows: TGCGCCAGCAGCAATCCGGGACAGAAAAAGAACACTGAAGCTTTCTTT.

In this sample, this clonotype turned up many times. The chain carries TRBV20-1 and TRBJ2-4; tentative D call: TRBD1 (6 bases). Germline values: CDR1 DFQATT, CDR2 SNEGSKA (reference sequence). V was clipped by 4 bases and J by 0 bases, with 13 bases between them. This CDR3 region has 15 residues. This chain's CDR3 is CSAIGQSLAKNIQYF. The CDR3 DNA sequence: TGCAGTGCTATAGGACAGAGCCTAGCCAAAAACATTCAGTACTTC.

This clonotype occurred many times. This chain uses TRBV7-2 with TRBJ2-2; unclear D gene. V was trimmed by 2 bases and J by 1 base, leaving 8 bases between them. CDR3 size: 15 residues. From germline, CDR1 is SGHTA and CDR2 FQGNSA. CDR3 in amino acids: CASSLSPGNTGELFF. CDR3 sequence (DNA): TGTGCCAGCAGCTTATCCCCTGGGAACACCGGGGAGCTGTTTTTT.

The DNA of the CDR3 is TGCGCCAGCAGCTTCACAGGACAGAAGGGCTACGAGCAGTACTTC. It translates to CASSFTGQKGYEQYF. The chain is built from TRBV5-1 and TRBJ2-7; weak D call: TRBD1 (6 bases). This CDR3 has 15 amino acids. Germline V gives CDR1 SGHRS, CDR2 YFSETQ. The ends were cut back, 2 bases at V and 3 bases at J, with 15 bases in the middle. The full variable domain, completed using reference TRBV5-1 and TRBJ2-7, is KAGVTQTPRYLIKTRGQQVTLSCSPISGHRSVSWYQQTPGQGLQFLFEYFSETQRNKGNFPGRFSGRQFSNSRSEMNVSTLELGDSALYLCASSFTGQKGYEQYFGPGTRLTVT.

The chain uses TRBV12-3 or TRBV12-4 and TRBJ2-7; D is undetermined. The CDR3 covers 12 residues. Trimming cost V 1 base and J 5 bases, with 6 bases left between them. This CDR3 is CASSLENHEQYF. Written as DNA, the CDR3 is TGTGCCAGCAGTTTAGAAAACCACGAGCAGTACTTC.

This clonotype was recorded at least ten times. The chain combines TRBV2 with TRBJ1-1, with D unclear. Germline lookup yields CDR1 SNHLY and CDR2 FYNNEI. The V gene lost 5 bases and the J gene lost 4 bases, with 11 bases spanning the gap. The CDR3 runs to 13 residues. CDR3 DNA sequence: TGTGCCAGCAGTAGCCGAGAGGGCACTGAAGCTTTCTTT. This translates into CASSSREGTEAFF.

Ten or more counts support this clonotype. The V gene is TRBV27, the J gene TRBJ2-5; 12 positions match TRBD2. The CDR3 spans 15 residues. Germline values: CDR1 MNHEY, CDR2 SMNVEV (reference sequence). The V segment lost 3 bases and the J segment 4 bases; nucleotides outside the gene matches: 3. The CDR3 reads CASSFLGLAGETQYF. Here the CDR3 DNA reads TGTGCCAGCAGTTTCTTGGGACTAGCGGGAGAGACCCAGTACTTC.

In this sample, this clonotype turned up a few times. The CDR3 nucleotides are TGTGCCAGCAGCCAATTCCAGGGAGGGAAATCCTACGAGCAGTACTTC. This sequence encodes CASSQFQGGKSYEQYF. V is TRBV28 and J is TRBJ2-7; 7 bases fit TRBD2. J was trimmed by 1 base and V by 6 bases; bases with no gene match: 12. The CDR3 has 16 amino acids. The germline V gene has CDR1 MDHEN and CDR2 SYDVKM.

This clonotype has a count of ten or more. The CDR3 loop is CASSQDLAGELFF. As DNA, the CDR3 is TGCGCCAGCAGCCAAGATCTTGCCGGGGAGCTGTTTTTT. V usage is TRBV4-1 and J usage is TRBJ2-2; D remains unclear. Trimming cost V 0 bases and J 6 bases, with 5 bases left between them. Germline loops: CDR1 MGHRA, CDR2 YSYEKL. The CDR3 spans 13 residues.